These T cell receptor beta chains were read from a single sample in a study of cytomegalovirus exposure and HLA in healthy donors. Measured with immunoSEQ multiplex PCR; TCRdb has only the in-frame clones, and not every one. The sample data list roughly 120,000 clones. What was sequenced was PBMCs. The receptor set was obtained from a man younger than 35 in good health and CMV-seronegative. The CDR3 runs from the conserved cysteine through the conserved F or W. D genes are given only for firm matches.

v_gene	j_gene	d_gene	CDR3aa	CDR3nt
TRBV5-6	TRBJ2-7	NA	CASSSSGTGDYEQYF	TGTGCCAGCAGCTCGTCCGGGACGGGGGACTACGAGCAGTACTTC
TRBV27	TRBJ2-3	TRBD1	CASSLLTGGTDTQYF	TGTGCCAGCAGTTTACTGACAGGGGGCACAGATACGCAGTATTTT
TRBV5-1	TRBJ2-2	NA	CASSSGTPNTGELFF	TGCGCCAGCAGCTCCGGGACTCCTAACACCGGGGAGCTGTTTTTT
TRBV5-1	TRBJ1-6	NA	CASSLAGQGDSPLHF	TGCGCCAGCAGCTTGGCCGGCCAGGGTGACTCACCCCTCCACTTT
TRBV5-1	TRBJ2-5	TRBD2	CASSLWTSGGQETQYF	TGCGCCAGCAGCTTGTGGACTAGCGGAGGCCAAGAGACCCAGTACTTC
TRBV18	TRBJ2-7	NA	CASSPQGTGYEQYF	TGTGCCAGCTCACCCCAGGGGACCGGATACGAGCAGTACTTC
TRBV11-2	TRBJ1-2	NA	CASSFTGYDYGYTF	TGTGCCAGCAGCTTTACAGGGTACGACTATGGCTACACCTTC
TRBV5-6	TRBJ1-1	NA	CASSSVREAFF	TGTGCCAGCAGTTCGGTCAGGGAAGCTTTCTTT
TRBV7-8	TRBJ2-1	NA	CASSPSGSYNEQFF	TGTGCCAGCAGCCCCAGCGGTTCCTACAATGAGCAGTTCTTC
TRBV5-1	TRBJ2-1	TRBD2	CASRLRTSGRDEQFF	TGCGCCAGCAGGCTCCGGACTAGCGGGAGAGATGAGCAGTTCTTC
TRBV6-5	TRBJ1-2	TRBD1	CASSYSTGGYGYTF	TGTGCCAGCAGTTACTCGACAGGGGGATATGGCTACACCTTC